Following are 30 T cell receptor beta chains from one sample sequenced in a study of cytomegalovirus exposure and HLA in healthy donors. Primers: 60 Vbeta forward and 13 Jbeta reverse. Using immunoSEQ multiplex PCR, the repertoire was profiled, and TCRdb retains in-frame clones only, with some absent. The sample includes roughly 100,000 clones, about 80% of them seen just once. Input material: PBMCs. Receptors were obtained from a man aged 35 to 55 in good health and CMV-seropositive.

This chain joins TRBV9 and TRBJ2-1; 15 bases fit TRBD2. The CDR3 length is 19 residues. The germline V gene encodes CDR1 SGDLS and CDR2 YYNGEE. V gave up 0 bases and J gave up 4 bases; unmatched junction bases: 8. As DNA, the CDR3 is TGTGCCAGCAGCGTAGAGGGGGGACTAGCGGGAGGCTCGTACAATGAGCAGTTCTTC. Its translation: CASSVEGGLAGGSYNEQFF.

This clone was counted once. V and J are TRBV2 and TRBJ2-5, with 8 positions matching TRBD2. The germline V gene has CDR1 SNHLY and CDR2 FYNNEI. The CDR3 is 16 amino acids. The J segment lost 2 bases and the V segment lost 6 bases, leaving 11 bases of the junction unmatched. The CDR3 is CASSGGGAGAQETQYF. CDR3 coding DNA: TGTGCCAGCAGCGGCGGGGGAGCGGGGGCACAAGAGACCCAGTACTTC.

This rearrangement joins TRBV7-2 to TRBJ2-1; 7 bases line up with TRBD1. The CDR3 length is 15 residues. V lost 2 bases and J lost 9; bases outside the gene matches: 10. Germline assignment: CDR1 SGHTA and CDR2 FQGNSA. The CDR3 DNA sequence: TGTGCCAGCAGCTTATTTCCGGCCGGGGACAGTGAGCAGTTCTTC. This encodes CASSLFPAGDSEQFF.

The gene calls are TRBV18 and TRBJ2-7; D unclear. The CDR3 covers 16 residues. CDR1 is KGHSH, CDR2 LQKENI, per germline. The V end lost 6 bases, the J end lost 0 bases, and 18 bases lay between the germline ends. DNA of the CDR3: TGTGCCAGCTCGCGTCTGGTTCTTTCAAGCTCCTACGAGCAGTACTTC. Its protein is CASSRLVLSSSYEQYF. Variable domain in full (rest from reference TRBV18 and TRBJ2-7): NAGVMQNPRHLVRRRGQEARLRCSPMKGHSHVYWYRQLPEEGLKFMVYLQKENIIDESGMPKERFSAEFPKEGPSILRIQQVVRGDSAAYFCASSRLVLSSSYEQYFGPGTRLTVT.

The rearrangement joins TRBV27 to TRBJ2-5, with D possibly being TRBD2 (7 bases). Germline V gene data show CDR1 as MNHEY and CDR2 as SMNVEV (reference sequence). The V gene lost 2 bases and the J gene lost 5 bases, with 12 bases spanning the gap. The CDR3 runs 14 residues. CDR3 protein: CASSLNGGRETQYF. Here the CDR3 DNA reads TGTGCCAGCAGTTTAAACGGGGGGCGGGAGACCCAGTACTTC.

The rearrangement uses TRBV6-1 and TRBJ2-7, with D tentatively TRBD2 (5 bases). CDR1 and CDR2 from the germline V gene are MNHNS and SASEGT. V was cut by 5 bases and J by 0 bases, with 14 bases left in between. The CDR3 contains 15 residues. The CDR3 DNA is TGTGCCAGCAGTTTGGATCCGGGGAGCTCCTACGAGCAGTACTTC. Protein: CASSLDPGSSYEQYF.

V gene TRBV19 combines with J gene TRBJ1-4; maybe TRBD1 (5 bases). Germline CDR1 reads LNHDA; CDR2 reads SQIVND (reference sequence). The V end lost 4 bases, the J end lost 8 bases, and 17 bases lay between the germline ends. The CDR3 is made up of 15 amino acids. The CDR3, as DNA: TGTGCCAGTAGTACCGGTCAGGGTTATCAAGAAAAACTGTTTTTT. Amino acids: CASSTGQGYQEKLFF.

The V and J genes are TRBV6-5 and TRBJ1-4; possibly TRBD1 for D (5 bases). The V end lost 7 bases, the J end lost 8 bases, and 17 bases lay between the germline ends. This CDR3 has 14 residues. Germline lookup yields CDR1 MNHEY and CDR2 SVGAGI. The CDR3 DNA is TGTGCCAGCAAATCGGGGGTTGTAACCGAAAAACTGTTTTTT. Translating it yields CASKSGVVTEKLFF.

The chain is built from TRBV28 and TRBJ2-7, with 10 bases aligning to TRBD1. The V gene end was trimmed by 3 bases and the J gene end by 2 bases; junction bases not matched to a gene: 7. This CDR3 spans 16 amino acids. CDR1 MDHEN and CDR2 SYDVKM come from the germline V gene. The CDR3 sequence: CASSFWRQGATYEQYF. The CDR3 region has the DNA TGTGCCAGCAGTTTTTGGCGACAGGGGGCAACCTACGAGCAGTACTTC.

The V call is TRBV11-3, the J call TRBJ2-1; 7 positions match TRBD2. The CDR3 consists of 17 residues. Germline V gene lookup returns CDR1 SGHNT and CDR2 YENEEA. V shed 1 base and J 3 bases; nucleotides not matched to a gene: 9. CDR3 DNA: TGTGCCAGCAGCTTAGCCAAGACTAGCATCTTCTACAATGAGCAGTTCTTC. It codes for CASSLAKTSIFYNEQFF. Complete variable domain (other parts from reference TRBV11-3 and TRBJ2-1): EAGVVQSPRYKIIEKKQPVAFWCNPISGHNTLYWYLQNLGQGPELLIRYENEEAVDDSQLPKDRFSAERLKGVDSTLKIQPAELGDSAVYLCASSLAKTSIFYNEQFFGPGTRLTVL.

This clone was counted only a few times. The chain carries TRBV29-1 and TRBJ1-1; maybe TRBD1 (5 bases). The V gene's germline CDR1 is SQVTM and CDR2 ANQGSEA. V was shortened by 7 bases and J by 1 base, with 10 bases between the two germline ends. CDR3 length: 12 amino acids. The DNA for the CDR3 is TGCAGCGCCTGGACACCGAACACTGAAGCTTTCTTT. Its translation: CSAWTPNTEAFF.

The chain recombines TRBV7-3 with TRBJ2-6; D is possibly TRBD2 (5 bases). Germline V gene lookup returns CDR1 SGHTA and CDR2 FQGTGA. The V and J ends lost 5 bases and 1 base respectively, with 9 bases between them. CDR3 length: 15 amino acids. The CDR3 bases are TGTGCCAGCAGCCCCTCGGGGTCTGGGGCCAACGTCCTGACTTTC. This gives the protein CASSPSGSGANVLTF.

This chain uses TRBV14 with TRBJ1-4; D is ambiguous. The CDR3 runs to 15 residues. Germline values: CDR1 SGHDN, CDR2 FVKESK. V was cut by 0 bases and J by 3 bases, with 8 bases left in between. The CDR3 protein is CASSQDQTSNEKLFF. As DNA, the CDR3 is TGTGCCAGCAGCCAAGATCAGACTTCTAATGAAAAACTGTTTTTT.

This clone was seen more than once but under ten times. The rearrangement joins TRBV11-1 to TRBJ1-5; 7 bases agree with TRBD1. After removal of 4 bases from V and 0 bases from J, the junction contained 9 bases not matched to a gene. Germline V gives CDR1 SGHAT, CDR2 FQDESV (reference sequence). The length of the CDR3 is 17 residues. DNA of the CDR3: TGTGCCAGCAGCTACGAGACAGGGATGTATAGCAATCAGCCCCAGCATTTT. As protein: CASSYETGMYSNQPQHF. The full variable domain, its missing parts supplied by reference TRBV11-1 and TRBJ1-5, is EAEVAQSPRYKITEKSQAVAFWCDPISGHATLYWYRQILGQGPELLVQFQDESVVDDSQLPKDRFSAERLKGVDSTLKIQPAELGDSAMYLCASSYETGMYSNQPQHFGDGTRLSIL.

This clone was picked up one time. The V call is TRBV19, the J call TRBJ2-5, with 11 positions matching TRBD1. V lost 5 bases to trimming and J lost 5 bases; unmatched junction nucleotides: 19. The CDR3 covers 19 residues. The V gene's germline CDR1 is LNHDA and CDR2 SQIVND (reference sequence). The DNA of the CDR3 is TGTGCCAGTAGTCCTGCTGGACAGGGGGCATCAGGTTCGCGGGAGACCCAGTACTTC. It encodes CASSPAGQGASGSRETQYF.

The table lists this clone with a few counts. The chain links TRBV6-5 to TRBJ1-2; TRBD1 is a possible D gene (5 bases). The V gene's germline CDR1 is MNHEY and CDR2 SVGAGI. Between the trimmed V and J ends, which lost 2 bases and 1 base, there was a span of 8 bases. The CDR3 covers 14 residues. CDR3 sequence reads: CASSYGHINYGYTF. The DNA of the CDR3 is TGTGCCAGCAGTTACGGACATATTAACTATGGCTACACCTTC.

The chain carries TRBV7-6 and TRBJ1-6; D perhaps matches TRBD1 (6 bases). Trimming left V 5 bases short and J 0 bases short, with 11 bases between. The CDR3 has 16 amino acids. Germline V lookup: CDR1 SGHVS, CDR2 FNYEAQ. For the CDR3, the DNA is TGTGCCAGCAGCCGGGACACGAGCTCCTATAATTCACCCCTCCACTTT. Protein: CASSRDTSSYNSPLHF.

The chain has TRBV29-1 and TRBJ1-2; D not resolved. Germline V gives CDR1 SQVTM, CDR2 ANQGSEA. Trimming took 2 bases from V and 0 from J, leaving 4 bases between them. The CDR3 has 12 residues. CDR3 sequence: CSVEPSNYGYTF. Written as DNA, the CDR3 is TGCAGCGTTGAACCGTCTAACTATGGCTACACCTTC.

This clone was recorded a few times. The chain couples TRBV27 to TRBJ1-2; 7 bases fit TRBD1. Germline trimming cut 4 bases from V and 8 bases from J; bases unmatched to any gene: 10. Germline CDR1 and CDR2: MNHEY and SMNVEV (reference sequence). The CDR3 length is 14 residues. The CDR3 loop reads CASSSLEGARGYTF. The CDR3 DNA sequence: TGTGCCAGCAGTTCGCTTGAGGGGGCGCGGGGCTACACCTTC.

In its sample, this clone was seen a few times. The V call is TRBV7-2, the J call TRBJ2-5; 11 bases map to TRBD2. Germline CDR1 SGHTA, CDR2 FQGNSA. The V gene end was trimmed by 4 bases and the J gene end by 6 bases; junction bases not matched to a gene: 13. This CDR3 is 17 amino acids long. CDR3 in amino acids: CASSSDLAGGPLKTQYF. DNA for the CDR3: TGTGCCAGCAGCTCCGATTTAGCGGGAGGGCCCCTTAAGACCCAGTACTTC.

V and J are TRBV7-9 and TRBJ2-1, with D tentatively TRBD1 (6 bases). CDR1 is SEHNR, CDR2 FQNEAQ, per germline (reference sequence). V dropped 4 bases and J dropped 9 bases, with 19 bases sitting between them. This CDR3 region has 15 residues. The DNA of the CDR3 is TGTGCCAGCAGCTCTTCTGACAGGCCGGTTGGTGAGCAGTTCTTC. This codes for CASSSSDRPVGEQFF.

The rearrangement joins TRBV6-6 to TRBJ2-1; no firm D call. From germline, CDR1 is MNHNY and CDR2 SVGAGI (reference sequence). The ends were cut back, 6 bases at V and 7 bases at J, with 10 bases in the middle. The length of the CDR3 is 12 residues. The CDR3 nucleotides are TGTGCCAGCAGCCCCATAGAGAATGAGCAGTTCTTC. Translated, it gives CASSPIENEQFF.

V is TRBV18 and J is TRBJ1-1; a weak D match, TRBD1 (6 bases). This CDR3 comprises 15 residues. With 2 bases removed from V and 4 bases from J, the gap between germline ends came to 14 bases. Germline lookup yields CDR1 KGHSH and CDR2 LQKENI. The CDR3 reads CASSPNPRGGTEAFF. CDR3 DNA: TGTGCCAGCTCACCAAATCCCAGGGGCGGCACTGAAGCTTTCTTT. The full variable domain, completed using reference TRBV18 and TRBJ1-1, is NAGVMQNPRHLVRRRGQEARLRCSPMKGHSHVYWYRQLPEEGLKFMVYLQKENIIDESGMPKERFSAEFPKEGPSILRIQQVVRGDSAAYFCASSPNPRGGTEAFFGQGTRLTVV.

CDR3 protein: CASRFLAGGQETQYF. CDR3 nucleotides: TGCGCCAGCAGGTTCCTAGCGGGAGGGCAAGAGACCCAGTACTTC. V is TRBV5-1 and J is TRBJ2-5; TRBD2 matches at 12 bases. The CDR3 runs 15 residues. With V trimmed by 5 bases and J by 2 bases, 4 bases remained unmatched. Germline V gene lookup returns CDR1 SGHRS and CDR2 YFSETQ.

CDR3 DNA sequence: TGTGCCAGCAGCACCCAAAGCGGGAGGGGGGGAGATACGCAGTATTTT. Residues: CASSTQSGRGGDTQYF. The chain combines TRBV5-4 with TRBJ2-3, with TRBD2 matching 10 bases. CDR1 is SGHNT, CDR2 YYREEE, per germline (reference sequence). This CDR3 is 16 amino acids long. J gave up 5 bases and V 4 bases, and 10 bases lay outside the gene matches.

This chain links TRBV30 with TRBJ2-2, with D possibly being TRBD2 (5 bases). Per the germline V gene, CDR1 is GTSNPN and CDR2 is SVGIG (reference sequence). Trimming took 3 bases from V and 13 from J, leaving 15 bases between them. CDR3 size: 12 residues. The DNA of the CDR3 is TGTGCCTGGAGCCCTGCCGGGGAAGGGCTGTTTTTT. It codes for CAWSPAGEGLFF.

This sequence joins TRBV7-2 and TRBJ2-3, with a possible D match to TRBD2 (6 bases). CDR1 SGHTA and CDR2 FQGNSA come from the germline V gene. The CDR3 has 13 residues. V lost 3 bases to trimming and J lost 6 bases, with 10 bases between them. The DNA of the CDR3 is TGTGCCAGCAGCTTTGGACGGGGGGATACGCAGTATTTT. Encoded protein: CASSFGRGDTQYF.

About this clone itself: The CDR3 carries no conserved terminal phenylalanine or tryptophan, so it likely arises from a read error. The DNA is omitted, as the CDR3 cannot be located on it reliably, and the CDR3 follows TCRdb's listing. This CDR3 is CASSGYRDRLFL. The chain couples TRBV6-4 to TRBJ2-7; whether TRBD1, the table's D call, matches the DNA was not checked. The CDR3 sequence runs 12 residues, both termini included. In germline, CDR1 is MRHNA, CDR2 SNTAGT.

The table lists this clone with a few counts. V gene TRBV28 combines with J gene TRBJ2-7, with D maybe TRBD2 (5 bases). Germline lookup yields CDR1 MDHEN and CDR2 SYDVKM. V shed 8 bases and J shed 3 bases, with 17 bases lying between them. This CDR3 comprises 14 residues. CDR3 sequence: CASFSGNNIYEQYF. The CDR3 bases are TGTGCCAGCTTTTCCGGGAATAATATCTACGAGCAGTACTTC. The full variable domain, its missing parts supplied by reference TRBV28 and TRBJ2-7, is DVKVTQSSRYLVKRTGEKVFLECVQDMDHENMFWYRQDPGLGLRLIYFSYDVKMKEKGDIPEGYSVSREKKERFSLILESASTNQTSMYLCASFSGNNIYEQYFGPGTRLTVT.

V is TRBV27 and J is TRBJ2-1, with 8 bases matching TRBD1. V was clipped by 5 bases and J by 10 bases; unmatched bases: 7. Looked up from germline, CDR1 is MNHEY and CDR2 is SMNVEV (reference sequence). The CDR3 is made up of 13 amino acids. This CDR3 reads CASSPRTGREQFF. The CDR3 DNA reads TGTGCCAGCAGTCCCCGGACAGGGCGGGAGCAGTTCTTC.